What follows are 4 T cell receptor beta chains derived from one specimen sequenced in a study of identical twins. TCRdb reprocessed the 5' RACE reads via MiXCR and lists one record per CDR3 protein. Of hundreds of thousands of distinct CDR3 sequences listed, approximately 13% are singletons. These data also formed part of another study, on yellow fever vaccine responses in identical twins.

The sequenced material came from PBMCs. These receptors originate from a woman aged 18 to 35 in good health.

The CDR3 nucleotides read TGCGCCAGCAGCCAGCCGGGACAGGACTCCTACGAGCAGTACTTC. Amino acids: CASSQPGQDSYEQYF. The chain employs TRBV4-1 and TRBJ2-7, with TRBD1 identical over 8 bases. The CDR3 has 15 residues. From germline, CDR1 is MGHRA and CDR2 YSYEKL. Trimming at V came to 3 bases and at J to 0 bases, leaving 4 bases not matched to a gene.

In its sample, this clonotype was seen a few times. The rearrangement uses TRBV20-1 and TRBJ2-7; 11 bases are shared with TRBD1. This CDR3 region has 13 residues. Germline CDR1 is DFQATT and CDR2 is SNEGSKA (reference sequence). J was trimmed by 4 bases and V by 6 bases; bases with no gene match: 5. CDR3 nucleotide sequence: TGCAGTGCGCCAGGACAGGGGGCATACGAGCAGTACTTC. This sequence encodes CSAPGQGAYEQYF.

The sample holds a few counts of this clonotype. The chain is built from TRBV4-1 and TRBJ2-1; TRBD1 aligns across 10 bases. V lost 0 bases and J lost 7; bases outside the gene matches: 3. The CDR3 runs to 15 residues. The germline V gene has CDR1 MGHRA and CDR2 YSYEKL. CDR3 bases: TGCGCCAGCAGCCAAGAGACAGGGGGCTGGAATGAGCAGTTCTTC. As protein: CASSQETGGWNEQFF.

This rearrangement joins TRBV7-8 to TRBJ2-6; D may be TRBD2 (6 bases). V was trimmed by 5 bases and J by 1 base, leaving 12 bases between them. CDR1 is SGHVS, CDR2 FQNEAQ, per germline. The CDR3 loop spans 16 amino acids. This CDR3 is CASSTMAGSGANVLTF. The CDR3 nucleotides read TGTGCCAGCAGCACAATGGCGGGGTCTGGGGCCAACGTCCTGACTTTC.